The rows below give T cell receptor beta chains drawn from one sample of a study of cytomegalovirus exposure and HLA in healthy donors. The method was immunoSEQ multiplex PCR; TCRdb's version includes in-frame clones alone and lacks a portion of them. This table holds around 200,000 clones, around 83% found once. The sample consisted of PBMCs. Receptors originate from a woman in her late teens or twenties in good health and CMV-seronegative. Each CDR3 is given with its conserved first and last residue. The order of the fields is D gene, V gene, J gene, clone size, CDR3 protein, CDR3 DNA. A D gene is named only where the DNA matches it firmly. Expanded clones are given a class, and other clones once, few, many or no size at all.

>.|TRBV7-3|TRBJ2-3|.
CASSLQGTDTQYF
TGTGCCAGCAGCTTACAGGGCACAGATACGCAGTATTTT
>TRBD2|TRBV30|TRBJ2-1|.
CAWSVRLAGVYNEQFF
TGTGCCTGGAGTGTGAGGCTAGCGGGAGTCTACAATGAGCAGTTCTTC
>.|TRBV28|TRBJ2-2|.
CASSLQAGELFF
TGTGCCAGCAGTTTGCAGGCCGGGGAGCTGTTTTTT
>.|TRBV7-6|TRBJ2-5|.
CASSFTEQETQYF
TGTGCCAGCAGCTTTACAGAGCAAGAGACCCAGTACTTC
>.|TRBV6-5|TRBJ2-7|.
CASSSMGLTYEQYF
TGTGCCAGCAGTTCCATGGGACTGACCTACGAGCAGTACTTC
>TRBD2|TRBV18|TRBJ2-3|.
CASSPSSGASTDTQYF
TGTGCCAGCTCACCATCTAGCGGGGCCAGCACAGATACGCAGTATTTT
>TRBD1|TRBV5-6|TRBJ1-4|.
CASSFTRGFEKLFF
TGTGCCAGCAGCTTCACCAGGGGGTTTGAAAAACTGTTTTTT
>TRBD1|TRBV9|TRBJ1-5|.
CASSVALKTGVSNQPQHF
TGTGCCAGCAGCGTAGCTCTAAAGACAGGGGTAAGCAATCAGCCCCAGCATTTT
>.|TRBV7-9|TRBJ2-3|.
CASSIPWGGGTDTQYF
TGTGCCAGCAGCATTCCGTGGGGGGGCGGCACAGATACGCAGTATTTT
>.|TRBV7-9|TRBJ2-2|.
CASSLGNTGELFF
TGTGCCAGCAGCTTGGGCAACACCGGGGAGCTGTTTTTT
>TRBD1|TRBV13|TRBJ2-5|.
CASRLLAGQARGETQYF
TGTGCCAGCAGGCTTCTCGCTGGACAGGCCAGGGGAGAGACCCAGTACTTC
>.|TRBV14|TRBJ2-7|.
CASSPGQVYEQYF
TGTGCCAGCAGCCCGGGACAAGTGTACGAGCAGTACTTC
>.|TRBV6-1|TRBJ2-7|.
CASRIDTYEQYF
TGTGCCAGCAGAATTGACACCTACGAGCAGTACTTC
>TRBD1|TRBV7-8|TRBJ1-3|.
CASSFGTGSGNTIYF
TGTGCCAGCAGCTTCGGGACAGGGTCTGGAAACACCATATATTTT
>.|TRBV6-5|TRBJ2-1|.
CASWQYNEQFF
TGTGCCAGCTGGCAGTACAATGAGCAGTTCTTC
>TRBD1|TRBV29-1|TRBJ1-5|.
CSVVDRSSSRNQPQHF
TGCAGCGTTGTGGACAGGTCATCGTCCCGCAATCAGCCCCAGCATTTT
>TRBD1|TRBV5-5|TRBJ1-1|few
CASRLSQGAETEAFF
TGTGCCAGCAGGTTAAGCCAGGGGGCTGAGACTGAAGCTTTCTTT
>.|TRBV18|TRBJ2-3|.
CASSPVTGSSTDTQYF
TGTGCCAGCTCACCGGTTACCGGGTCTAGCACAGATACGCAGTATTTT
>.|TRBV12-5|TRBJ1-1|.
CASGLPTGGMNTEAFF
TGTGCTAGTGGTTTGCCTACAGGCGGTATGAACACCGAAGCTTTCTTT
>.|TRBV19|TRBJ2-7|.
CASRPVGSSYEQYF
TGTGCCAGTAGGCCTGTGGGGAGCTCCTACGAGCAGTACTTC
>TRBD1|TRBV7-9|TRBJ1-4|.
CASSWSGTVKPTNEKLFF
TGTGCCAGCAGCTGGTCCGGGACAGTCAAACCAACTAATGAAAAACTGTTTTTT
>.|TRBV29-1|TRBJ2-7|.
CSVVGPGLVFNEQYF
TGCAGCGTTGTTGGGCCTGGATTAGTTTTTAACGAGCAGTACTTC
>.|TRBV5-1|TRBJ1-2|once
CASSGEVLMDYTF
TGCGCCAGCAGTGGTGAGGTACTTATGGACTACACCTTC
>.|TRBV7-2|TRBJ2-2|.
CASSSGTSTGELFF
TGTGCCAGCAGCTCCGGGACATCCACCGGGGAGCTGTTTTTT
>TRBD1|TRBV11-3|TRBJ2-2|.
CASSLRQGDGELFF
TGTGCCAGCAGCTTAAGACAGGGAGACGGGGAGCTGTTTTTT
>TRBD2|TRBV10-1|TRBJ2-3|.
CASSIAGLTDTQYF
TGCGCCAGCAGCATAGCGGGGCTCACAGATACGCAGTATTTT
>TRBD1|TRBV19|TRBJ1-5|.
CASSIDRVLSQPQHF
TGTGCCAGTAGTATTGACAGGGTCCTTTCTCAGCCCCAGCATTTT
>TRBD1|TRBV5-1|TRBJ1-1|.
CASSLTGGSYTEAFF
TGCGCCAGCAGTTTGACAGGGGGTTCGTACACTGAAGCTTTCTTT
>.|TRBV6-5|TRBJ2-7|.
CASSYSGQSGQYF
TGTGCCAGCAGTTACTCGGGGCAGTCCGGGCAGTACTTC
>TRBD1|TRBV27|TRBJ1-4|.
CASSLLGTAEKLFF
TGTGCCAGCAGCCTTCTCGGGACAGCAGAAAAACTGTTTTTT
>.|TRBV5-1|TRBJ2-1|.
CASSLGQTYNEQFF
TGCGCCAGCAGCTTGGGACAAACTTACAATGAGCAGTTCTTC
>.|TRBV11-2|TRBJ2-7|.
CASSRTAYEQYF
TGTGCCAGCAGCCGGACAGCCTACGAGCAGTACTTC
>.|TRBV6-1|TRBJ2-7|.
CASSEAQTVESYEQYF
TGTGCCAGCAGTGAAGCACAGACAGTGGAATCCTACGAGCAGTACTTC
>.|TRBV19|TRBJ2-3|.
CASEFRSGVSTDTQYF
TGTGCCAGTGAGTTCAGGTCGGGAGTTAGCACAGATACGCAGTATTTT
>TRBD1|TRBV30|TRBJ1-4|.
CAFKPGTGNEKLFF
TGTGCCTTCAAACCCGGGACAGGGAACGAAAAACTGTTTTTT
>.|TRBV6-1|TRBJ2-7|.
CASDRVHYEQYF
TGTGCCAGCGACCGGGTGCACTACGAGCAGTACTTC
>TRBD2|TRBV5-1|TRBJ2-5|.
CASSAGLAGETQYF
TGCGCCAGCAGCGCTGGACTAGCGGGAGAGACCCAGTACTTC
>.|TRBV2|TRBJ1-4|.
CASRRQYEKLFF
TGTGCCAGCCGGCGGCAATATGAAAAACTGTTTTTT
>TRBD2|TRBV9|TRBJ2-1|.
CASSKLAWNEQFF
TGTGCCAGCAGCAAACTAGCGTGGAATGAGCAGTTCTTC
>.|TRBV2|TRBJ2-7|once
CASSEPDSLYF
TGTGCCAGCAGTGAACCGGACTCACTGTACTTC